Following are 28 T cell receptor beta chains from one sample sequenced in a study of shared clonotypes between healthy human individuals. Naive CD8 populations comprised CD45RO-negative cells positively selected for CCR7, excluding terminally differentiated effector memory CD45RA+ cells. This table comes from immunoSEQ multiplex PCR, and its TCRdb copy is limited to in-frame clones, with some not included. The sample records about 2.1 million clones, over 85% being singletons. The specimen sequenced was naive CD8+ T cells from PBMCs. These receptors originate from a man aged 18 to 29 in good health. Some clones in this sample may be carry-over from other donors' samples.

This chain connects TRBV2 to TRBJ2-7; 7 bases fit TRBD2. V was clipped by 8 bases and J by 5 bases; unmatched bases: 15. The CDR3 spans 15 residues. CDR1 and CDR2 (germline): SNHLY, FYNNEI. The CDR3 region has the DNA TGTGCCAGCGTCCCTGGAGGCGGGGGTGTCCACGAGCAGTACTTC. Its protein is CASVPGGGGVHEQYF.

The CDR3 nucleotides read TGTGCCAGTAGTGTAGCGGGCGGGAGGAATGAGCAGTTCTTC. It specifies CASSVAGGRNEQFF. This sequence joins TRBV19 and TRBJ2-1; 8 bases are shared with TRBD2. V lost 5 bases and J lost 7; bases outside the gene matches: 7. Germline CDR1 is LNHDA and CDR2 is SQIVND (reference sequence). The CDR3 covers 14 residues.

This rearrangement joins TRBV11-2 to TRBJ2-7; D is uncertain. Germline V gene sequence: CDR1 SGHAT, CDR2 FQNNGV. This CDR3 is 15 amino acids long. The V end lost 3 bases, the J end lost 2 bases, and 14 bases lay between the germline ends. The chain's CDR3 is CASSFGPGGAYEQYF. CDR3 in DNA: TGTGCCAGCAGCTTCGGGCCTGGTGGGGCCTACGAGCAGTACTTC.

This clone was picked up one time. This chain joins TRBV6-5 and TRBJ2-5; 7 nucleotides match TRBD2. V trimming: 5 bases; J trimming: 5 bases; junction bases outside the gene matches: 11. CDR1 and CDR2 from the germline V gene are MNHEY and SVGAGI. This CDR3 has 15 amino acids. CDR3 protein: CASSNTGLGWETQYF. The CDR3 nucleotides are TGTGCCAGCAGTAACACAGGACTAGGCTGGGAGACCCAGTACTTC.

The chain is built from TRBV5-7 and TRBJ2-7; D is possibly TRBD1 (5 bases). TRBV5-7 is filed as an ORF, its function uncertain. Trimming shortened V by 3 bases and J by 6 bases, and 13 bases separated the two germline ends. The CDR3 spans 13 residues. The CDR3 nucleotides are TGTGCCAGCAGCTGGGGTGCAGGGCTCGAGCAGTACTTC. Its translation is CASSWGAGLEQYF.

This clone has a single count. The chain employs TRBV7-9 and TRBJ2-1, with TRBD2 matching 14 bases. Looked up from germline, CDR1 is SEHNR and CDR2 is FQNEAQ (reference sequence). Germline trimming cut 5 bases from V and 1 base from J; bases unmatched to any gene: 10. The CDR3 spans 19 residues. CDR3 bases: TGTGCCAGCAGCACACCCGGGACTAGCGGGAGTTGGTCCTACAATGAGCAGTTCTTC. This encodes CASSTPGTSGSWSYNEQFF.

The rearrangement uses TRBV10-3 and TRBJ2-7; D might be TRBD1 or TRBD2, each matching 7 bases. V shed 6 bases and J shed 6 bases, with 21 bases lying between them. The V gene's germline CDR1 is ENHRY and CDR2 SYGVKD. CDR3 length: 15 amino acids. The CDR3 DNA reads TGTGCCATCAGGGGGGGGACAGAACTCGGTCTCGAGCAGTACTTC. Translating gives CAIRGGTELGLEQYF.

This sequence joins TRBV28 and TRBJ1-1, with a tentative D call TRBD1 (6 bases). Germline V gene lookup returns CDR1 MDHEN and CDR2 SYDVKM. V shed 2 bases and J shed 6 bases, with 16 bases lying between them. There are 15 residues in the CDR3. CDR3 nucleotides: TGTGCCAGCAGTTTAAATCAGGAATGGGGGCCTGAAGCTTTCTTT. Protein sequence: CASSLNQEWGPEAFF.

Of note for this clone: Other DNA sequences of this sample code for an identical CDR3. This chain's CDR3 is CASSFSVSYEQYF. CDR3 nucleotides: TGTGCCAGCAGCTTCAGCGTCTCCTACGAGCAGTACTTC. This chain links TRBV11-2 with TRBJ2-7; D gene ambiguous. V was clipped by 3 bases and J by 0 bases, with 6 bases between them. CDR3 size: 13 residues. Germline CDR1 and CDR2: SGHAT and FQNNGV.

The V call is TRBV28, the J call TRBJ1-1; D unresolved. Germline V gene sequence: CDR1 MDHEN, CDR2 SYDVKM. Trimming left V 5 bases short and J 5 bases short, with 18 bases between. This CDR3 spans 15 amino acids. Here the CDR3 reads CASSIPREMGTEAFF. The CDR3 DNA reads as TGTGCCAGCAGTATCCCGCGGGAGATGGGGACTGAAGCTTTCTTT.

This chain joins TRBV27 and TRBJ2-1, with D possibly called TRBD1 or TRBD2 (5 bases each). The ends were cut back, 6 bases at V and 3 bases at J, with 15 bases in the middle. The CDR3 loop spans 15 amino acids. Germline V gives CDR1 MNHEY, CDR2 SMNVEV (reference sequence). The CDR3 region is CASRKPGSFYNEQFF. The CDR3 DNA sequence: TGTGCCAGCAGAAAACCAGGGAGTTTCTACAATGAGCAGTTCTTC.

This clone was counted a single time. The rearrangement links TRBV19 to TRBJ2-7, with 10 bases aligning to TRBD1. The CDR3 contains 13 residues. Germline CDR1 and CDR2: LNHDA and SQIVND (reference sequence). J was trimmed by 5 bases and V by 4 bases; bases with no gene match: 2. DNA of the CDR3: TGTGCCAGTAGTAGGGACAGGGGAAACGAGCAGTACTTC. This gives the protein CASSRDRGNEQYF. The full variable domain, with the rest looked up from reference TRBV19 and TRBJ2-7, is DGGITQSPKYLFRKEGQNVTLSCEQNLNHDAMYWYRQDPGQGLRLIYYSQIVNDFQKGDIAEGYSVSREKKESFPLTVTSAQKNPTAFYLCASSRDRGNEQYFGPGTRLTVT.

The chain employs TRBV5-4 and TRBJ2-5; 16 nucleotides match TRBD2. The CDR3 is 19 residues long. CDR1 SGHNT and CDR2 YYREEE come from the germline V gene (reference sequence). V lost 3 bases, J lost 3 bases, and 11 bases stayed unmatched. Written as DNA, the CDR3 is TGTGCCAGCAGCTACCTGGGACTAGCGGGAGGGGGGAAAAAAGAGACCCAGTACTTC. Residues: CASSYLGLAGGGKKETQYF.

This chain joins TRBV25-1 and TRBJ1-2; TRBD1 matches at 7 bases. The length of the CDR3 is 14 residues. Trimming removed 2 bases from V and 4 bases from J; junction bases left unmatched: 4. Germline lookup yields CDR1 MGHDK and CDR2 SYGVNS. CDR3 DNA sequence: TGTGCCAGCAGTGAAGTGGGACAGACCTATGGCTACACCTTC. Residues: CASSEVGQTYGYTF.

The CDR3 bases are TGTGCCAGCTCACCGCCTAGGGATACGCAGTATTTT. Protein: CASSPPRDTQYF. The chain is built from TRBV18 and TRBJ2-3; D call uncertain. Looked up from germline, CDR1 is KGHSH and CDR2 is LQKENI. The V and J ends lost 3 bases and 6 bases respectively, with 7 bases between them. The CDR3 is made up of 12 amino acids.

Details on this clone: The sample contains more than one DNA sequence encoding this CDR3. CDR3 sequence: CAWSRTGGTEAFF. The CDR3 DNA follows: TGTGCCTGGAGTCGAACGGGGGGCACTGAAGCTTTCTTT. The chain links TRBV30 to TRBJ1-1; weak D call: TRBD1 (5 bases). Per germline, CDR1 GTSNPN and CDR2 SVGIG (reference sequence). This CDR3 region has 13 residues. V shed 2 bases and J shed 4 bases, with 11 bases lying between them.

The rearrangement links TRBV27 to TRBJ2-7; D not certain. V gave up 2 bases and J gave up 0 bases, with 11 bases separating them. Looked up from germline, CDR1 is MNHEY and CDR2 is SMNVEV (reference sequence). This CDR3 contains 15 residues. CDR3 in DNA: TGTGCCAGCAGTTTAGGGCGTAAACTCTCCTACGAGCAGTACTTC. Translation: CASSLGRKLSYEQYF.

The chain has TRBV11-2 and TRBJ2-1; 8 positions match TRBD2. The trim removed 5 bases at V and 7 bases at J, leaving 19 bases unmatched. Germline assignment: CDR1 SGHAT and CDR2 FQNNGV. The CDR3 is made up of 18 amino acids. The CDR3 protein is CASSRFPGTSSPRNEQFF. CDR3 nucleotides: TGTGCCAGCAGCCGATTCCCTGGGACTAGTTCCCCCAGGAATGAGCAGTTCTTC.

J is TRBJ1-3 and V is TRBV28; no definite D call. This CDR3 contains 15 residues. Deletions cut 8 bases from V and 4 bases from J, with 18 bases between. The V gene's germline CDR1 is MDHEN and CDR2 SYDVKM. The CDR3 sequence: CASLKAFRFGNTIYF. In DNA form, the CDR3 reads TGTGCCAGCTTAAAGGCATTTCGTTTCGGAAACACCATATATTTT.

J is TRBJ2-1 and V is TRBV5-1; D might be TRBD1 (6 bases). V lost 2 bases to trimming and J lost 1 base, with 10 bases between them. The CDR3 runs 15 residues. CDR1 is SGHRS, CDR2 YFSETQ, per germline. The CDR3 nucleotides read TGCGCCAGCAGCTTTACCAGGGGTTCCTACAATGAGCAGTTCTTC. Encoded protein: CASSFTRGSYNEQFF.

The chain links TRBV7-9 to TRBJ2-7; no clear D gene. Germline CDR1 and CDR2: SEHNR and FQNEAQ (reference sequence). V was trimmed by 4 bases and J by 0 bases, leaving 7 bases between them. The CDR3 spans 13 residues. CDR3 nucleotide sequence: TGTGCCAGCAGCTCCCCCGACTCCTACGAGCAGTACTTC. Its translation is CASSSPDSYEQYF.

The V call is TRBV7-2, the J call TRBJ1-1; D possibly corresponds to TRBD1 (5 bases). The CDR3 has 13 residues. Trimming took 7 bases from V and 4 from J, leaving 13 bases between them. The germline CDR1 and CDR2 sequences are SGHTA and FQGNSA. The CDR3, as DNA: TGTGCCAGCACCGGGGGAGGGGTCACTGAAGCTTTCTTT. It yields the protein CASTGGGVTEAFF.

The table lists this clone with a few counts. The identical CDR3 is also encoded by other nucleotide sequences in the sample. CDR3 residues: CASSLVGTAYEQYF. The CDR3, as DNA: TGTGCCAGCAGCTTAGTAGGGACAGCCTACGAGCAGTACTTC. The chain has TRBV7-2 and TRBJ2-7; 7 nucleotides agree with TRBD1. The CDR3 is 14 amino acids. V shed 1 base and J 2 bases; nucleotides not matched to a gene: 2. From germline, CDR1 is SGHTA and CDR2 FQGNSA. The full variable domain, rest sourced from reference TRBV7-2 and TRBJ2-7, is GAGVSQSPSNKVTEKGKDVELRCDPISGHTALYWYRQSLGQGLEFLIYFQGNSAPDKSGLPSDRFSAERTGGSVSTLTIQRTQQEDSAVYLCASSLVGTAYEQYFGPGTRLTVT.

This chain's CDR3 is CASSPTTSSDPYEQYF. DNA of the CDR3: TGTGCCAGTAGTCCCACGACCTCTAGCGACCCCTACGAGCAGTACTTC. V and J are TRBV19 and TRBJ2-7; perhaps TRBD2 as D (6 bases). V was cut by 5 bases and J by 2 bases, with 19 bases left in between. CDR1 is LNHDA, CDR2 SQIVND, per germline (reference sequence). This CDR3 contains 16 residues.

This chain joins TRBV27 and TRBJ2-7, with 7 positions matching TRBD1. Germline V gene sequence: CDR1 MNHEY, CDR2 SMNVEV (reference sequence). The CDR3 covers 15 residues. The V and J ends lost 5 bases and 0 bases, in that order; junction bases with no gene match: 7. The DNA for the CDR3 is TGTGCCAGCAGTGGAAGGGGGCCTAGCTCCTACGAGCAGTACTTC. Its translation is CASSGRGPSSYEQYF.

V usage is TRBV10-1 and J usage is TRBJ2-1; TRBD1 matches 8 bases. CDR1 and CDR2 from the germline V gene are WNHNN and SYGVQD (reference sequence). The junction had 13 bases not matched to a gene; V was cut back by 8 bases and J by 10 bases. The CDR3 extends over 14 amino acids. The CDR3 nucleotides read TGCGCCAGCGGCGGGGACAGGAACCCCCTGGAGCAGTTCTTC. As protein: CASGGDRNPLEQFF.

In nucleotides, the CDR3 is TGTGCCAGCACCCTTAGCGGGAGCTACGAGCAGTACTTC. This encodes CASTLSGSYEQYF. The chain joins TRBV7-9 to TRBJ2-7; 9 nucleotides agree with TRBD2. The CDR3 covers 13 residues. The germline CDR1 and CDR2 sequences are SEHNR and FQNEAQ (reference sequence). J lost 3 bases, V lost 7 bases, and 4 bases had no gene match.

The chain links TRBV7-3 to TRBJ2-3; D is unresolved. This CDR3 comprises 15 residues. The germline V gene has CDR1 SGHTA and CDR2 FQGTGA. Trimming pared 2 bases from V and 2 bases from J, leaving 11 bases between. The CDR3 nucleotides read TGTGCCAGCAGCTTAGGCGCGACGATCACAGATACGCAGTATTTT. Protein product: CASSLGATITDTQYF.